This T cell receptor beta chain emerged from a study of blood T cell repertoires in COVID-19. Overall study context: Samples came from the United States, Italy and Spain, spanning acute and convalescent COVID-19. T cells, B-cell-depleted T cells, or PBMCs provided the cDNA or gDNA that served as material.

Using immunoSEQ multiplex PCR, the repertoire was profiled, and TCRdb retains in-frame clones only, with some absent. The sample lists roughly 160,000 clones; 87% were seen once. V lost 1 base and J lost 2, with 14 bases in between. Per the germline V gene, CDR1 is LGHDT and CDR2 is YNNKEL (reference sequence). The CDR3 loop spans 16 amino acids. The source of this sequence is a woman aged 60 to 75 who had recovered from COVID-19. Sequenced: peripheral blood. V gene TRBV3-1 (or the pseudogene TRBV3-2) combines with J gene TRBJ2-5; D is unresolved. The CDR3 spells CASSQGSGHGQETQYF. The CDR3 DNA follows: TGTGCCAGCAGCCAAGGCTCAGGTCACGGACAAGAGACCCAGTACTTC.